The sample holds a few counts of the clone carrying this TCR beta chain. What it recognizes is unknown. These data belong to a study of beta chain features in type 1 diabetes. Expressed TCRB transcripts were sequenced because the entire RNA isolate underwent reverse transcription. TCRdb's table, derived via immunoSEQ multiplex PCR, lists solely in-frame clones and lacks some. The sample contains about 230,000 clones, 16% of which appear only once. Study-wide findings and caveats: For patients, the naive, central memory and Treg TCRB repertoires appeared more alike than for healthy donors. PCR may have favored shorter templates equally in patients and controls. Type 1 diabetes patients showed fewer insertions and more deletions at VDJ junctions. Moderate but significant shortening of TCRB CDR3s was recorded in all four CD4+ subsets from Type 1 diabetes patients.

Sequenced input: naive CD4+ T cells from blood. The TCR comes from a man aged 25 to 40 with type 1 diabetes.

The CDR3 protein is CASSLRDTQYF. In nucleotides, the CDR3 is TGTGCCAGCAGCTTAAGAGATACGCAGTATTTT. The genes are TRBV5-6 and TRBJ2-3; no definite D call. CDR3 length: 11 residues. From germline, CDR1 is SGHDT and CDR2 YYEEEE. V lost 2 bases and J 5 bases, leaving 3 bases between the germline ends.